This is a list of T cell receptor beta chains from one sample in a study of metastatic and nonmetastatic thyroid tumors. TCRdb used MiXCR to call clones anew from the PCR reads. The sample includes 39,000 or so clones, approximately 19% of them seen just once. Material: blood. Source of these receptors: a female donor with papillary thyroid cancer or a benign thyroid nodule (not recorded which). Some clones in this sample may be carry-over from other donors' samples. Both conserved end residues are part of each CDR3. A D gene is named only where the DNA matches it firmly. Expanded clones are given a class, and other clones once, few, many or no size at all.

cdr3_aa cdr3_nt cdr3_length d_call v_call clone_size j_call
CSARDLQGYEQYF TGCAGTGCTAGAGATCTACAGGGGTACGAGCAGTACTTC 13 TRBD1 TRBV20-1 many TRBJ2-7
CASSAAVVEETQYF TGTGCCAGCAGTGCCGCCGTCGTGGAAGAGACCCAGTACTTC 14 . TRBV28 many TRBJ2-5
CASSSGLAGASSYEQYF TGTGCCAGCAGCTCGGGACTAGCGGGAGCATCCTCCTACGAGCAGTACTTC 17 TRBD2 TRBV5-4 many TRBJ2-7
CASSLGAGVSDEQFF TGTGCCAGCAGCTTAGGGGCGGGAGTAAGCGATGAGCAGTTCTTC 15 TRBD2 TRBV7-9 many TRBJ2-1
CATTEPQHF TGTGCCACCACGGAGCCCCAGCATTTT 9 . TRBV27 many TRBJ1-5
CASSLWGASSTDTQYF TGTGCCAGCAGCCTTTGGGGGGCCTCTAGCACAGATACGCAGTATTTT 16 . TRBV11-2 many TRBJ2-3
CASTTGGSSSYEQYF TGTGCCAGCACCACTGGGGGGTCTAGCTCCTACGAGCAGTACTTC 15 . TRBV28 many TRBJ2-7
CASSTGASTDTQYF TGTGCCAGCAGTACGGGAGCCAGCACAGATACGCAGTATTTT 14 . TRBV6-2/TRBV6-3 medium-sized TRBJ2-3
CASSQDRYKGEELFF TGTGCCAGCAGCCAAGATCGATATAAGGGGGAAGAACTGTTTTTT 15 . TRBV4-2 . TRBJ1-4
CASSSTEAYPSGANVLTF TGTGCCAGCAGTTCGACAGAGGCTTACCCCTCTGGGGCCAACGTCCTGACTTTC 18 . TRBV28 many TRBJ2-6
CASSGSYREARSDTQYF TGTGCCAGCAGTGGATCATACCGGGAGGCCCGGTCAGATACGCAGTATTTT 17 TRBD2 TRBV28 few TRBJ2-3
CASTRPQFFTDTQYF TGTGCCAGCACCCGACCCCAATTTTTTACAGATACGCAGTATTTT 15 . TRBV28 many TRBJ2-3
CASSQVGGSYNEQFF TGTGCCAGCTCCCAGGTGGGAGGATCCTACAATGAGCAGTTCTTC 15 . TRBV18 . TRBJ2-1
CASSLGSGRTGELFF TGTGCCAGCAGCTTGGGTTCAGGGAGGACCGGGGAGCTGTTTTTT 15 . TRBV7-9 many TRBJ2-2
CASSLGLQEIHYF TGTGCCAGCAGCTTAGGACTCCAAGAGATCCATTACTTC 13 . TRBV11-1 once TRBJ2-5
CASSLRTSGSSYEQYF TGCGCCAGCAGCCTACGGACTAGCGGCAGCTCCTACGAGCAGTACTTC 16 TRBD2 TRBV5-1 . TRBJ2-7
CSARGGDRDSSYEQYF TGCAGTGCTAGAGGGGGGGACAGGGATAGCTCCTACGAGCAGTACTTC 16 TRBD1 TRBV20-1 many TRBJ2-7
CASRTTSGGSYEQYF TGTGCCAGTAGAACAACTAGCGGGGGCTCCTACGAGCAGTACTTC 15 TRBD2 TRBV19 . TRBJ2-7
CASSSREGQETQYF TGTGCCAGCAGCTCGCGGGAGGGCCAGGAGACCCAGTACTTC 14 TRBD2 TRBV7-8 many TRBJ2-5